The 30 T cell receptor beta chains listed next were all sequenced from one sample in a study of T-cell memory formation after mild COVID-19. One entry per CDR3 protein, called by TCRdb with MiXCR from the 5' RACE reads. The table includes over 300,000 distinct CDR3 sequences, 20% to 25% detected once. Input material: PBMCs or a T cell subset sorted from them (not recorded which). Receptor source: a man aged 18 to 30 who had mild COVID-19 (a few samples of this study predate the infection). Cell type and time point are not known.

V gene TRBV14 combines with J gene TRBJ2-7; D is ambiguous. V was shortened by 0 bases and J by 3 bases, with 9 bases between the two germline ends. This CDR3 comprises 14 residues. Germline assignment: CDR1 SGHDN and CDR2 FVKESK. CDR3 nucleotide sequence: TGTGCCAGCAGCCAAGAGCCCGGCGGCTACGAGCAGTACGTC. Translation: CASSQEPGGYEQYV.

The genes are TRBV3-1 and TRBJ2-6; TRBD1 agrees at 9 bases. Unmatched junction bases numbered 5, after V lost 4 bases and J lost 4 bases. The CDR3 sequence is 16 residues long. CDR1 and CDR2 from the germline V gene are LGHDT and YNNKEL (reference sequence). DNA of the CDR3: TGTGCCAGCAGCCTACAGGGGGCCGGGGGGGCCAACGTCCTGACTTTC. It translates to CASSLQGAGGANVLTF.

The rearrangement links TRBV10-3 to TRBJ2-1, with D perhaps matching TRBD2 (5 bases). In germline, CDR1 is ENHRY, CDR2 SYGVKD. This CDR3 contains 14 residues. Trimming took off 0 bases at V and 6 bases at J, with 9 bases between the two ends. The CDR3 region has the DNA TGTGCCATCAGTGAGTCGAGGGATCTCAATGAGCAGTTCTTC. Its translation: CAISESRDLNEQFF.

The chain has TRBV3-1 and TRBJ2-1; D may be TRBD1 or TRBD2 (6 bases each). The ends were cut back, 4 bases at V and 5 bases at J, with 18 bases in the middle. This CDR3 is 16 amino acids long. Germline V lookup: CDR1 LGHDT, CDR2 YNNKEL (reference sequence). CDR3 nucleotides: TGTGCCAGCAGCCGCGGCGGAGGGGGAAGAAACAATGAGCAGTTCTTC. This gives the protein CASSRGGGGRNNEQFF.

The rearrangement uses TRBV20-1 and TRBJ2-5, with 14 bases aligning to TRBD2. The ends lost 4 bases at V and 4 bases at J; junction bases unmatched: 5. The CDR3 runs 15 residues. Germline CDR1 is DFQATT and CDR2 is SNEGSKA (reference sequence). Written as DNA, the CDR3 is TGCAGTGCTACCGGACTAGCGGGGGGCCGAGAGACCCAGTACTTC. This encodes CSATGLAGGRETQYF.

This clonotype came up a few times. The chain carries TRBV29-1 and TRBJ2-7; 8 bases are a match to TRBD2. J gave up 7 bases and V 7 bases, and 12 bases lay outside the gene matches. Germline V gene lookup returns CDR1 SQVTM and CDR2 ANQGSEA. The CDR3 runs 13 residues. CDR3 nucleotide sequence: TGCAGCGCTAGGACTAGCCAGTTGTGGGAGCAGTACTTC. It specifies CSARTSQLWEQYF.

The chain couples TRBV7-3 to TRBJ1-6, with a weak D call TRBD1 (6 bases). Trimming cost V 0 bases and J 10 bases, with 10 bases left between them. The germline CDR1 and CDR2 sequences are SGHTA and FQGTGA. There are 14 residues in the CDR3. CDR3: CASSLTGARSPLHF. CDR3 DNA sequence: TGTGCCAGCAGCTTAACGGGGGCGCGGTCACCCCTCCACTTT. Filled out from reference TRBV7-3 and TRBJ1-6, the complete variable domain reads GAGVSQTPSNKVTEKGKYVELRCDPISGHTALYWYRQSLGQGPEFLIYFQGTGAADDSGLPNDRFFAVRPEGSVSTLKIQRTERGDSAVYLCASSLTGARSPLHFGNGTRLTVT.

This clonotype was recorded many times. CDR3 coding DNA: TGCGCCAGCAGCTTGAGGACAGGTGCCTACAATGAGCAGTTCTTC. It is translated as CASSLRTGAYNEQFF. The rearrangement uses TRBV5-1 and TRBJ2-1, with 7 bases that match TRBD1. Germline V CDR1 and CDR2: SGHRS, YFSETQ. The CDR3 covers 15 residues. The V and J ends lost 1 base and 2 bases, in that order; junction bases with no gene match: 3.

The V call is TRBV7-2, the J call TRBJ2-7, with no clear D. Looked up from germline, CDR1 is SGHTA and CDR2 is FQGNSA. Between the trimmed V and J ends, which lost 0 bases and 2 bases, there was a span of 5 bases. CDR3 size: 13 residues. The CDR3 here is CASSLAAAYEQYF. CDR3 bases: TGTGCCAGCAGCTTAGCCGCCGCCTACGAGCAGTACTTC. The full variable domain, its missing parts supplied by reference TRBV7-2 and TRBJ2-7, is GAGVSQSPSNKVTEKGKDVELRCDPISGHTALYWYRQSLGQGLEFLIYFQGNSAPDKSGLPSDRFSAERTGGSVSTLTIQRTQQEDSAVYLCASSLAAAYEQYFGPGTRLTVT.

This clonotype was counted between two and nine times. The chain employs TRBV7-9 and TRBJ2-5; maybe TRBD1 (6 bases). The germline V gene encodes CDR1 SEHNR and CDR2 FQNEAQ (reference sequence). CDR3 length equals 14 residues. V dropped 1 base and J dropped 4 bases, with 10 bases sitting between them. CDR3 DNA: TGTGCCAGCAGCTTAGAGGCAGGGGCAGAGACCCAGTACTTC. Translation: CASSLEAGAETQYF.

Ten or more counts support this clonotype. The chain carries TRBV5-1 and TRBJ2-7; 13 bases agree with TRBD2. V lost 3 bases and J lost 4; bases outside the gene matches: 4. In germline, CDR1 is SGHRS, CDR2 YFSETQ. CDR3 length: 15 amino acids. The CDR3 DNA reads TGCGCCAGCAGCTGGGGGACTAGCGGGGAGTACGAGCAGTACGTC. This codes for CASSWGTSGEYEQYV.

This clonotype has a handful of counts. The chain employs TRBV24-1 and TRBJ2-5, with 9 bases identical to TRBD2. There are 14 residues in the CDR3. V gave up 5 bases and J gave up 1 base; unmatched junction bases: 1. Germline V gene sequence: CDR1 KGHDR, CDR2 SFDVKD. The CDR3 sequence is CATSVSGGQETQYF. DNA for the CDR3: TGTGCCACCAGTGTTAGCGGGGGCCAAGAGACCCAGTACTTC.

This clonotype was counted between two and nine times. This sequence joins TRBV6-1 and TRBJ2-3; D gene ambiguous. Germline V gene lookup returns CDR1 MNHNS and CDR2 SASEGT. V was pared by 6 bases and J by 2 bases, with 9 bases between. This CDR3 spans 13 amino acids. In DNA, the CDR3 is TGTGCCAGCAGGGGCCAACTCACAGATACGCAGTATTTT. This translates into CASRGQLTDTQYF.

This chain uses TRBV5-1 with TRBJ1-2, with D perhaps TRBD1 (5 bases). Per germline, CDR1 SGHRS and CDR2 YFSETQ. Deletions cut 0 bases from V and 4 bases from J, with 10 bases between. This CDR3 region has 14 residues. CDR3: CASSLVPDSYGYTF. DNA of the CDR3: TGCGCCAGCAGCTTGGTCCCAGACAGCTATGGCTACACCTTC.

This clonotype was found a few times. This sequence joins TRBV4-2 and TRBJ2-3; 13 nucleotides line up with TRBD2. The CDR3 length is 18 residues. Per the germline V gene, CDR1 is LGHNA and CDR2 is YNFKEQ. V lost 1 base, J lost 2 bases, and 6 bases stayed unmatched. CDR3 in DNA: TGTGCCAGCAGCCAAGGGACTAGCGGGGGCGAGAACACAGATACGCAGTATTTT. The encoded protein is CASSQGTSGGENTDTQYF.

The chain joins TRBV3-1 to TRBJ1-4; perhaps TRBD1 as D (5 bases). With 2 bases removed from V and 8 bases from J, the gap between germline ends came to 9 bases. Germline CDR1 reads LGHDT; CDR2 reads YNNKEL (reference sequence). CDR3 length equals 13 residues. The CDR3 region has the DNA TGTGCCAGCAGCCAACGGGGCAGCGAAAAACTGTTTTTT. Its translation is CASSQRGSEKLFF. The full variable domain, with the rest looked up from reference TRBV3-1 and TRBJ1-4, is DTAVSQTPKYLVTQMGNDKSIKCEQNLGHDTMYWYKQDSKKFLKIMFSYNNKELIINETVPNRFSPKSPDKAHLNLHINSLELGDSAVYFCASSQRGSEKLFFGSGTQLSVL.

A few counts support this clonotype. This chain links TRBV6-5 with TRBJ2-5; unclear D gene. The ends were cut back, 0 bases at V and 1 base at J, with 6 bases in the middle. Germline CDR1 MNHEY, CDR2 SVGAGI. This CDR3 spans 14 amino acids. The CDR3 protein is CASSYSTAQETQYF. CDR3 DNA: TGTGCCAGCAGTTACTCGACGGCCCAAGAGACCCAGTACTTC.

This clonotype occurred a few times. The chain recombines TRBV11-2 with TRBJ2-3; 9 bases match TRBD2. Germline V gives CDR1 SGHAT, CDR2 FQNNGV. This CDR3 contains 16 residues. With 2 bases clipped from V and 1 base from J, the junction kept 4 bases outside the gene matches. The CDR3 nucleotides read TGTGCCAGCAGCTTACAACCTAGCGGGGGCACAGATACGCAGTATTTT. Its protein is CASSLQPSGGTDTQYF.

This sequence joins TRBV3-1 and TRBJ2-5, with D perhaps TRBD2 (6 bases). The germline V gene encodes CDR1 LGHDT and CDR2 YNNKEL (reference sequence). The CDR3 consists of 14 residues. Deletions cut 1 base from V and 5 bases from J, with 11 bases between. The CDR3 bases are TGTGCCAGCAGCCAAGTTGGCGGGACGGAGACCCAGTACTTC. As protein: CASSQVGGTETQYF.

This chain links TRBV4-2 with TRBJ2-1; 16 nucleotides match TRBD2. Germline CDR1 reads LGHNA; CDR2 reads YNFKEQ. After removal of 4 bases from V and 10 bases from J, the junction contained 7 bases not matched to a gene. This CDR3 is 16 amino acids long. The CDR3 DNA reads as TGTGCCAGCAGCCCGGGACTAGCGGGGGGGCAGCGAGAGCAGTTCTTC. Protein: CASSPGLAGGQREQFF.

CDR3 in amino acids: CASRTGFGQETQYF. The CDR3 bases are TGTGCCTCGCGGACAGGGTTCGGGCAAGAGACCCAGTACTTC. This rearrangement joins TRBV10-3 to TRBJ2-5, with TRBD1 matching over 8 bases. Looked up from germline, CDR1 is ENHRY and CDR2 is SYGVKD. V trimming: 11 bases; J trimming: 2 bases; junction bases outside the gene matches: 10. The CDR3 has 14 amino acids.

This clonotype showed up just a few times. The rearrangement joins TRBV11-2 to TRBJ2-1; 7 bases map to TRBD2. V shed 1 base, J shed 4 bases, and the junction held 7 bases outside the gene matches. Germline V gene sequence: CDR1 SGHAT, CDR2 FQNNGV. The CDR3 contains 16 residues. CDR3 loop: CASSLVGGELYNEQFF. As DNA, the CDR3 is TGTGCCAGCAGCTTAGTTGGGGGGGAACTATACAATGAGCAGTTCTTC.

This clonotype turned up a few times. The rearrangement joins TRBV20-1 to TRBJ2-3; D is unresolved. The germline CDR1 and CDR2 sequences are DFQATT and SNEGSKA (reference sequence). The V end was cut by 4 bases, the J end by 2 bases, with 7 bases between. The CDR3 extends over 12 amino acids. CDR3 coding DNA: TGCAGTGCTAACTTCGACACAGATACGCAGTATTTT. This gives the protein CSANFDTDTQYF.

The gene calls are TRBV19 and TRBJ2-7; the D is unclear. This CDR3 has 14 amino acids. Germline CDR1 and CDR2: LNHDA and SQIVND (reference sequence). V gave up 1 base and J gave up 3 bases, with 10 bases separating them. CDR3 protein: CASSIAATGYEQYF. The CDR3 nucleotides read TGTGCCAGTAGTATAGCTGCGACCGGCTACGAGCAGTACTTC. Using reference TRBV19 and TRBJ2-7 for the parts outside the CDR3, the full variable domain is DGGITQSPKYLFRKEGQNVTLSCEQNLNHDAMYWYRQDPGQGLRLIYYSQIVNDFQKGDIAEGYSVSREKKESFPLTVTSAQKNPTAFYLCASSIAATGYEQYFGPGTRLTVT.

V gene TRBV11-2 combines with J gene TRBJ1-2; possibly TRBD1 for D (6 bases). The length of the CDR3 is 18 residues. Trimming stripped 0 bases from V and 2 bases from J, with 19 bases between. Germline CDR1 and CDR2: SGHAT and FQNNGV. The DNA for the CDR3 is TGTGCCAGCAGCTTAGAAGGCGGACTCTTGAGGGGGAACTATGGCTACACCTTC. It codes for CASSLEGGLLRGNYGYTF.

This clonotype was seen a handful of times. The V call is TRBV7-9, the J call TRBJ2-3; no clear D. CDR1 and CDR2 (germline): SEHNR, FQNEAQ (reference sequence). V was shortened by 3 bases and J by 3 bases, with 13 bases between the two germline ends. This CDR3 comprises 15 residues. CDR3 nucleotides: TGTGCCAGCAGCTTTCCGCGAGGTTTAACAGATACGCAGTATTTT. Encoded protein: CASSFPRGLTDTQYF. Using reference TRBV7-9 and TRBJ2-3 for the parts outside the CDR3, the full variable domain is DTGVSQNPRHKITKRGQNVTFRCDPISEHNRLYWYRQTLGQGPEFLTYFQNEAQLEKSRLLSDRFSAERPKGSFSTLEIQRTEQGDSAMYLCASSFPRGLTDTQYFGPGTRLTVL.

This clonotype was seen a few times. This sequence joins TRBV4-1 and TRBJ2-5, with 8 bases identical to TRBD1. The CDR3 spans 15 residues. V was clipped by 3 bases and J by 2 bases; unmatched bases: 5. CDR1 is MGHRA, CDR2 YSYEKL, per germline. The CDR3 protein is CASSQIQGVQETQYF. The CDR3 DNA reads TGCGCCAGCAGCCAGATACAGGGGGTACAAGAGACCCAGTACTTC.

This clonotype was observed a handful of times. The chain carries TRBV5-1 and TRBJ2-1; TRBD1 matches 7 bases. V was clipped by 0 bases and J by 14 bases; unmatched bases: 8. Looked up from germline, CDR1 is SGHRS and CDR2 is YFSETQ. The CDR3 length is 13 residues. The chain's CDR3 is CASSLEGAPDEFF. CDR3 DNA: TGCGCCAGCAGCTTGGAGGGGGCCCCCGATGAGTTCTTC.

V usage is TRBV6-6 and J usage is TRBJ2-4; either TRBD1 or TRBD2 may fit D (5 bases each). CDR1 MNHNY and CDR2 SVGAGI come from the germline V gene (reference sequence). Trimming took 7 bases from V and 8 from J, leaving 15 bases between them. This CDR3 has 13 amino acids. CDR3 nucleotides: TGTGCCAGCAATTCGATGGGGGTGGACATTCAGTACTTC. It encodes CASNSMGVDIQYF.

The rearrangement links TRBV28 to TRBJ2-7; 8 positions agree with TRBD1. The CDR3 has 15 amino acids. Looked up from germline, CDR1 is MDHEN and CDR2 is SYDVKM. V lost 4 bases, J lost 2 bases, and 7 bases stayed unmatched. CDR3 coding DNA: TGTGCCAGCAGTTCCGGACAGGGTGGCCCCTACGAGCAGTACGTC. It specifies CASSSGQGGPYEQYV.